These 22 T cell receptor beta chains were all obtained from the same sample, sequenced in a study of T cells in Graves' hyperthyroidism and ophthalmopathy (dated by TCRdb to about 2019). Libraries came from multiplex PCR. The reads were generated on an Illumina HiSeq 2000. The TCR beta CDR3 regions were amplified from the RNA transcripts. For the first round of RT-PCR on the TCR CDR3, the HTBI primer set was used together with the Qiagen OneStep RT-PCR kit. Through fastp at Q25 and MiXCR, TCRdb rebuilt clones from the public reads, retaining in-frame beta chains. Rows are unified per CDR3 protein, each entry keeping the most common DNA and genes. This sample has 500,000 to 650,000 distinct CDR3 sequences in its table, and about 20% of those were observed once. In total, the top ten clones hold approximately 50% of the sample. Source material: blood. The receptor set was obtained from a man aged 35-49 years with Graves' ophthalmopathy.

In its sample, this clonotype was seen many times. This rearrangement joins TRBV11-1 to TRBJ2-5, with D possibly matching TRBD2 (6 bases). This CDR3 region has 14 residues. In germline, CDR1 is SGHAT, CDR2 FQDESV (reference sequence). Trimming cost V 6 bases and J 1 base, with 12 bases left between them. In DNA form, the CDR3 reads TGTGCCAGCAGTAGCCTTAGCGGCCAAGAGACCCAGTACTTC. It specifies CASSSLSGQETQYF.

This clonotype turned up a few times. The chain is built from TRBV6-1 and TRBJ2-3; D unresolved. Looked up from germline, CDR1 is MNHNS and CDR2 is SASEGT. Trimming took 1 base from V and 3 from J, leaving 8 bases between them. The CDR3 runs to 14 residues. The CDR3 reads CASSEVPLTDTQYF. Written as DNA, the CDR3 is TGTGCCAGCAGTGAAGTTCCCCTTACAGATACGCAGTATTTT.

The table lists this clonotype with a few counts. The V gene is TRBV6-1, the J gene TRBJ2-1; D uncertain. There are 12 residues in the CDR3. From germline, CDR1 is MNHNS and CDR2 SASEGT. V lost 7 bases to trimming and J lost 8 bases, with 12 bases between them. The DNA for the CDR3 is TGTGCCAGCACCTATGCCCCCGATGAGCAGTTCTTC. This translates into CASTYAPDEQFF.

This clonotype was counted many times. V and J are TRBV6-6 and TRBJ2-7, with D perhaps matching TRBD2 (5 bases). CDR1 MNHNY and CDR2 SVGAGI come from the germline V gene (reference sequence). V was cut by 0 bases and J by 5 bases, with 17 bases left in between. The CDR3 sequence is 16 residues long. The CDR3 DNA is TGTGCCAGCAGTTACTCGGGCGGTCGACTAAGCAACGAGCAGTACTTC. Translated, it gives CASSYSGGRLSNEQYF.

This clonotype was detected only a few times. The CDR3 loop reads CSAASWGRADTEAFF. CDR3 nucleotides: TGCAGTGCCGCCTCGTGGGGCAGGGCGGACACTGAAGCTTTCTTT. The chain joins TRBV20-1 to TRBJ1-1, with D perhaps TRBD1 (5 bases). This CDR3 has 15 amino acids. The V gene lost 6 bases and the J gene lost 3 bases, with 20 bases spanning the gap. Germline assignment: CDR1 DFQATT and CDR2 SNEGSKA (reference sequence).

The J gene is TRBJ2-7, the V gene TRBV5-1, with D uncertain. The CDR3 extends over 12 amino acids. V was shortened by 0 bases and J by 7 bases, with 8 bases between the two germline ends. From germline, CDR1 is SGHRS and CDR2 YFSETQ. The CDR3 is CASSLAGKEQYF. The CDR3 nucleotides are TGCGCCAGCAGCTTGGCTGGGAAAGAGCAGTACTTC.

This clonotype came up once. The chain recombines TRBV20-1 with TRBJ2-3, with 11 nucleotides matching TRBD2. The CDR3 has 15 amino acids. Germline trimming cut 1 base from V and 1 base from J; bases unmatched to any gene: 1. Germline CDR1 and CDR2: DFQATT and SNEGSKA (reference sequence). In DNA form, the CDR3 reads TGCAGTGCTAGAGTAGCGGGGGGGGGCACAGATACGCAGTATTTT. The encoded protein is CSARVAGGGTDTQYF.

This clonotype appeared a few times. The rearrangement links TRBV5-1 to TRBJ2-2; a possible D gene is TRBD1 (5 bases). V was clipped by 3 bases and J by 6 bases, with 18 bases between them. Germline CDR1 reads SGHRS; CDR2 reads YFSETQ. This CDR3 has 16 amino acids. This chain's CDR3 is CASSSGAGKESGELFF. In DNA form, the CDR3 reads TGCGCCAGCAGCTCTGGGGCAGGGAAAGAGTCCGGGGAGCTGTTTTTT.

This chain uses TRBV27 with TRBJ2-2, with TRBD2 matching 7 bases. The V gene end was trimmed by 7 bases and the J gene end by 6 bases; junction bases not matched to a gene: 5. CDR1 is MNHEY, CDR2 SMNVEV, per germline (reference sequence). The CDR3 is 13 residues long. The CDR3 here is CASTSRGAGELFF. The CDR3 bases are TGTGCCAGCACCTCACGGGGGGCCGGGGAGCTGTTTTTT.

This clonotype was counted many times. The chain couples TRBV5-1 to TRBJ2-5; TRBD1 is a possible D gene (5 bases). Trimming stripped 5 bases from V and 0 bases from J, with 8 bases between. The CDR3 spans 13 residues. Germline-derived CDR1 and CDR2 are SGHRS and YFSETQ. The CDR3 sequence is CASRTAYQETQYF. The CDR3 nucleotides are TGCGCCAGCAGGACAGCCTACCAAGAGACCCAGTACTTC.

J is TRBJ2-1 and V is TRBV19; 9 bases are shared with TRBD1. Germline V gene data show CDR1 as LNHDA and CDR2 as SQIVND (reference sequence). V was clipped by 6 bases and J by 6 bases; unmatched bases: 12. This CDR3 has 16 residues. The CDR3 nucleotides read TGTGCCAGTAGACCCGCGAGGGACAGGGTCCTCAATGAGCAGTTCTTC. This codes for CASRPARDRVLNEQFF.

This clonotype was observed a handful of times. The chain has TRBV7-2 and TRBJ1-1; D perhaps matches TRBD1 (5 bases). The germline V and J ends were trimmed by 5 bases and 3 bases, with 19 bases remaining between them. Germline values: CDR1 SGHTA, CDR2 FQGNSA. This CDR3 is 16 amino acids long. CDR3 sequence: CASSQYLGGGDTEAFF. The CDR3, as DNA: TGTGCCAGCAGCCAATACCTTGGGGGGGGGGACACTGAAGCTTTCTTT.

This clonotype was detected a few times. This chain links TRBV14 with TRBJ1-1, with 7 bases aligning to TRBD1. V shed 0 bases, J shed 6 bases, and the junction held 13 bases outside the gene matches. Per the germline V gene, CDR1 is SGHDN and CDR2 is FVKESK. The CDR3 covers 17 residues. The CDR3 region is CASSQELYTRQGSEAFF. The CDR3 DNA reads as TGTGCCAGCAGCCAAGAACTATACACTAGACAGGGTTCTGAAGCTTTCTTT.

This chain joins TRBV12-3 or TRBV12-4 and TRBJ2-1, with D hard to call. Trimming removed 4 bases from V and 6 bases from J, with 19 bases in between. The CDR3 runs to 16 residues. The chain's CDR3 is CASSCEVAALGNEQFF. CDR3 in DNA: TGTGCCAGCAGTTGTGAAGTTGCCGCCCTGGGCAATGAGCAGTTCTTC.

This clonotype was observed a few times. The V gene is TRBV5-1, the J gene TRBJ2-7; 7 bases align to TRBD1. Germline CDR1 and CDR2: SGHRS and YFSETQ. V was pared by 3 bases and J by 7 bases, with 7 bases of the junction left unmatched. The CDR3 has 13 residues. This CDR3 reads CASSWGQTGEQYF. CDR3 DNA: TGCGCCAGCAGCTGGGGACAGACCGGGGAGCAGTACTTC. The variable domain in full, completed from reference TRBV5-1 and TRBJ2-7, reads KAGVTQTPRYLIKTRGQQVTLSCSPISGHRSVSWYQQTPGQGLQFLFEYFSETQRNKGNFPGRFSGRQFSNSRSEMNVSTLELGDSALYLCASSWGQTGEQYFGPGTRLTVT.

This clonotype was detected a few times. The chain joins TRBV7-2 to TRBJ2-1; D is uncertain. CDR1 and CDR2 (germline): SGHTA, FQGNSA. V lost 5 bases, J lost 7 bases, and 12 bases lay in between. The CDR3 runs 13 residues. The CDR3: CASSRYGRNEQFF. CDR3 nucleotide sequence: TGTGCCAGCAGCCGCTACGGACGTAATGAGCAGTTCTTC.

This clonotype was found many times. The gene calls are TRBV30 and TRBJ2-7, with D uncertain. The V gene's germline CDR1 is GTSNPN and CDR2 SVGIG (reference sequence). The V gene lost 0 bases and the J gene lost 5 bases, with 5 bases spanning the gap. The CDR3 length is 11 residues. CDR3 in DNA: TGTGCCTGGAGTGTACTGGACGAGCAGTACTTC. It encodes CAWSVLDEQYF.

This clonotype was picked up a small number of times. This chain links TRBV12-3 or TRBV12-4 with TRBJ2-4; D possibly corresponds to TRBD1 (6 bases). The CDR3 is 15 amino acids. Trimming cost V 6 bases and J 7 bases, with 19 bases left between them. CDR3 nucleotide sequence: TGTGCCAGCAGCCTTGACGGACCCCAGGGGAACATTCAGTACTTC. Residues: CASSLDGPQGNIQYF.

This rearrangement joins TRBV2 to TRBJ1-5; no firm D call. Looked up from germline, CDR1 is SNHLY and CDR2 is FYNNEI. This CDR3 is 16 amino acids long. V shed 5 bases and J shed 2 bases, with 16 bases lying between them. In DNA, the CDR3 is TGTGCCAGCAGTTCCCCCGGAGGGATGGGCAATCAGCCCCAGCATTTT. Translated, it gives CASSSPGGMGNQPQHF.

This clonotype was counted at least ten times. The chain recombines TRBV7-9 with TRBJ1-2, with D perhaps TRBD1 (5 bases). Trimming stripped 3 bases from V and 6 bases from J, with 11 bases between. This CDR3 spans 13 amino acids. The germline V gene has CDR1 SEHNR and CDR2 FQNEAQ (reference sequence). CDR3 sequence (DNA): TGTGCCAGCAGCTTGTACGGGGCGGATGGCTACACCTTC. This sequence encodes CASSLYGADGYTF.

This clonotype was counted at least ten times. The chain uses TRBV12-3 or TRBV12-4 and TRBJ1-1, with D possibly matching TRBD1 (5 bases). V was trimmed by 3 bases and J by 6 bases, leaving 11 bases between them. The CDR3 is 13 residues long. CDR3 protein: CASSFTRAPEAFF. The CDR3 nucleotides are TGTGCCAGCAGTTTCACCAGGGCCCCTGAAGCTTTCTTT.

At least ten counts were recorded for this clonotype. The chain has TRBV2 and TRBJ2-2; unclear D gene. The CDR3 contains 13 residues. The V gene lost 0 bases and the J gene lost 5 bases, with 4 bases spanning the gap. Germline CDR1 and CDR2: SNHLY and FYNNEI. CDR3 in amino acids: CASSEARTGELFF. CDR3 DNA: TGTGCCAGCAGTGAAGCGCGTACCGGGGAGCTGTTTTTT.